What follows are 30 T cell receptor beta chains derived from one specimen sequenced in a study of T cell changes during pregnancy in multiple sclerosis. Libraries were prepared by immunoSEQ multiplex PCR; TCRdb keeps only in-frame clonotypes and omits some of them. This sample has 40,000 to 45,000 clones, with 90% to 95% found just once. Source: peripheral blood, taken in the third trimester of pregnancy. These receptors all come from a female donor with multiple sclerosis, enrolled in a pregnancy study.

The chain couples TRBV23-1 to TRBJ2-7; weak D call: TRBD1 (5 bases). TRBV23-1 is placed among ORFs of uncertain function. This CDR3 region has 15 residues. The V gene lost 0 bases and the J gene lost 5 bases, with 14 bases spanning the gap. The CDR3 reads CASSQSTRVGDEQYF. The CDR3 DNA sequence: TGCGCCAGCAGTCAATCCACCAGGGTTGGGGACGAGCAGTACTTC.

The J gene is TRBJ1-2, the V gene TRBV14, with 9 bases fitting TRBD1. The J segment lost 1 base and the V segment lost 0 bases, leaving 9 bases of the junction unmatched. Per the germline V gene, CDR1 is SGHDN and CDR2 is FVKESK. CDR3 length: 18 amino acids. CDR3 amino acids: CASSQDTGGYTSNYGYTF. Written as DNA, the CDR3 is TGTGCCAGCAGCCAAGACACAGGGGGCTACACAAGTAACTATGGCTACACCTTC.

CDR3 bases: TGTGCCAGCAGCGACAGGGGCGGATACGAGCAGTACTTC. Its protein product is CASSDRGGYEQYF. The chain employs TRBV7-2 and TRBJ2-7; 8 bases fit TRBD1. CDR1 and CDR2 from the germline V gene are SGHTA and FQGNSA. This CDR3 is 13 amino acids long. The J segment lost 4 bases and the V segment lost 5 bases, leaving 4 bases of the junction unmatched.

The chain joins TRBV7-2 to TRBJ2-5; 11 nucleotides agree with TRBD2. The ends lost 2 bases at V and 4 bases at J; junction bases unmatched: 3. Germline CDR1 and CDR2: SGHTA and FQGNSA. This CDR3 is 15 amino acids long. The CDR3: CASSLRLAGTETQYF. DNA of the CDR3: TGTGCCAGCAGCTTAAGACTAGCGGGAACAGAGACCCAGTACTTC.

CDR3 residues: CASSVGLAGGAGELFF. Here the CDR3 DNA reads TGTGCCAGCAGTGTGGGACTAGCGGGAGGGGCCGGGGAGCTGTTTTTT. V usage is TRBV6-1 and J usage is TRBJ2-2, with 16 bases aligning to TRBD2. There are 16 residues in the CDR3. The J segment lost 6 bases and the V segment lost 4 bases, leaving 2 bases of the junction unmatched. Per the germline V gene, CDR1 is MNHNS and CDR2 is SASEGT.

The gene calls are TRBV15 and TRBJ2-7; 9 bases fit TRBD1. Germline values: CDR1 LNHNV, CDR2 YYDKDF (reference sequence). CDR3 size: 12 residues. After removal of 6 bases from V and 6 bases from J, the junction contained 3 bases not matched to a gene. CDR3 in amino acids: CATSDRGAEQYF. Written as DNA, the CDR3 is TGTGCCACCAGTGACAGGGGGGCCGAGCAGTACTTC.

This chain links TRBV11-2 with TRBJ2-1, with 8 nucleotides matching TRBD2. The CDR3 is 16 residues long. Germline V gene lookup returns CDR1 SGHAT and CDR2 FQNNGV. The junction had 4 bases not matched to a gene; V was cut back by 1 base and J by 2 bases. CDR3 nucleotides: TGTGCCAGCAGCTTAGGAACTAGCGGAGCCTACAATGAGCAGTTCTTC. Translated: CASSLGTSGAYNEQFF.

The CDR3 DNA sequence: TGTGCCAGCAGCTTAGGTGGCAGTCTCCAAGAGACCCAGTACTTC. Translation gives CASSLGGSLQETQYF. The rearrangement links TRBV7-2 to TRBJ2-5; D remains ambiguous. This CDR3 is 15 amino acids long. V lost 1 base, J lost 1 base, and 10 bases lay in between. From germline, CDR1 is SGHTA and CDR2 FQGNSA.

The chain uses TRBV7-2 and TRBJ1-6; 10 nucleotides align to TRBD1. This CDR3 spans 15 amino acids. The J segment lost 7 bases and the V segment lost 2 bases, leaving 2 bases of the junction unmatched. CDR1 SGHTA and CDR2 FQGNSA come from the germline V gene. CDR3 bases: TGTGCCAGCAGCTTACGACAGGGGGCCAATTCACCCCTCCACTTT. This sequence encodes CASSLRQGANSPLHF.

The V gene is TRBV27, the J gene TRBJ1-5, with 7 bases fitting TRBD1. The CDR3 runs 16 residues. Losses at the gene ends were 5 bases for V and 4 bases for J; bases not matched to a gene: 11. Germline assignment: CDR1 MNHEY and CDR2 SMNVEV (reference sequence). CDR3 region: CASSKLPGQPNQPQHF. The CDR3 DNA sequence: TGTGCCAGCAGTAAACTACCGGGACAGCCAAATCAGCCCCAGCATTTT.

This chain connects TRBV2 to TRBJ1-5; 7 bases are a match to TRBD1. CDR3 length: 15 residues. Trimming removed 4 bases from V and 3 bases from J; junction bases left unmatched: 6. Germline V gives CDR1 SNHLY, CDR2 FYNNEI. CDR3 sequence reads: CASSVGQVINQPQHF. The CDR3 bases are TGTGCCAGCAGTGTAGGACAGGTTATCAATCAGCCCCAGCATTTT.

The chain combines TRBV28 with TRBJ2-2, with 13 bases matching TRBD2. In germline, CDR1 is MDHEN, CDR2 SYDVKM. Losses at the gene ends were 6 bases for V and 4 bases for J; bases not matched to a gene: 11. This CDR3 has 18 residues. CDR3 nucleotide sequence: TGTGCCAGCAGAACGGGGGGACTAGCGGGACTCGTCACCGGGGAGCTGTTTTTT. Encoded protein: CASRTGGLAGLVTGELFF.

The chain combines TRBV27 with TRBJ2-2; D possibly corresponds to TRBD2 (5 bases). Germline V gives CDR1 MNHEY, CDR2 SMNVEV (reference sequence). Trimming left V 6 bases short and J 2 bases short, with 13 bases between. CDR3 length: 15 amino acids. The CDR3 is CASSQTRTNTGELFF. The DNA for the CDR3 is TGTGCCAGCAGCCAGACAAGGACTAACACCGGGGAGCTGTTTTTT.

V usage is TRBV10-3 and J usage is TRBJ2-5; 8 bases are a match to TRBD2. The CDR3 is 15 residues long. The V segment lost 2 bases and the J segment 1 base; nucleotides outside the gene matches: 3. CDR1 and CDR2 from the germline V gene are ENHRY and SYGVKD. CDR3 region: CAISEVLAAQETQYF. CDR3 nucleotides: TGTGCCATCAGTGAGGTACTAGCGGCCCAAGAGACCCAGTACTTC.

The chain recombines TRBV5-4 with TRBJ2-7, with TRBD1 as a possible D gene (6 bases). CDR1 SGHNT and CDR2 YYREEE come from the germline V gene (reference sequence). The CDR3 is 15 amino acids. V was trimmed by 5 bases and J by 2 bases, leaving 17 bases between them. The CDR3 coding sequence is TGTGCCAGCAGTAATAGACAGGTACTAACCTACGAGCAGTACTTC. Translating it yields CASSNRQVLTYEQYF.

The chain joins TRBV6-1 to TRBJ1-2; TRBD1 agrees at 9 bases. This CDR3 comprises 14 residues. The junction had 6 bases not matched to a gene; V was cut back by 5 bases and J by 5 bases. Germline assignment: CDR1 MNHNS and CDR2 SASEGT. This CDR3 reads CASSTLGQGYGYTF. For the CDR3, the DNA is TGTGCCAGCAGTACCCTCGGACAGGGGTATGGCTACACCTTC.

The rearrangement links TRBV7-8 to TRBJ1-2, with a weak D call TRBD1 (6 bases). The CDR3 length is 14 residues. CDR1 and CDR2 from the germline V gene are SGHVS and FQNEAQ. Between the trimmed V and J ends, which lost 5 bases and 2 bases, there was a span of 12 bases. The CDR3 is CASSPSQGNYGYTF. The CDR3 nucleotides are TGTGCCAGCAGCCCTTCGCAGGGGAACTATGGCTACACCTTC.

The chain is built from TRBV6-6 and TRBJ2-5; 7 bases match TRBD1. Losses at the gene ends were 2 bases for V and 12 bases for J; bases not matched to a gene: 3. This CDR3 contains 11 residues. CDR1 is MNHNY and CDR2 is SVGAGI in the germline V gene (reference sequence). CDR3 bases: TGTGCCAGCAGTTACCACGGACAGGAGTACTTC. Translation: CASSYHGQEYF.

The rearrangement uses TRBV10-1 and TRBJ2-3, with a weak D call TRBD2 (6 bases). Per the germline V gene, CDR1 is WNHNN and CDR2 is SYGVQD (reference sequence). Trimming removed 6 bases at V and 1 base at J, with 11 bases between. The length of the CDR3 is 14 residues. For the CDR3, the DNA is TGCGCCAGCAGGACCCCGGGGGGCACAGATACGCAGTATTTT. Translating it yields CASRTPGGTDTQYF.

This sequence joins TRBV11-2 and TRBJ1-2, with TRBD1 identical over 10 bases. There are 15 residues in the CDR3. From germline, CDR1 is SGHAT and CDR2 FQNNGV. J gave up 5 bases and V 5 bases, and 8 bases lay outside the gene matches. The CDR3 sequence is CASSPAGTGVYGYTF. The CDR3 DNA follows: TGTGCCAGCAGCCCAGCGGGGACAGGGGTGTATGGCTACACCTTC. Combining the CDR3 with reference TRBV11-2 and TRBJ1-2 gives the whole variable domain EAGVAQSPRYKIIEKRQSVAFWCNPISGHATLYWYQQILGQGPKLLIQFQNNGVVDDSQLPKDRFSAERLKGVDSTLKIQPAKLEDSAVYLCASSPAGTGVYGYTFGSGTRLTVV.

CDR3 nucleotide sequence: TGTGCCAGCAGCTTGGTATTTGAGGCAAACACTGAAGCTTTCTTT. Translating it yields CASSLVFEANTEAFF. The rearrangement joins TRBV5-4 to TRBJ1-1; unclear D gene. V lost 0 bases and J lost 2, with 11 bases in between. Germline V CDR1 and CDR2: SGHNT, YYREEE (reference sequence). The length of the CDR3 is 15 residues.

The rearrangement links TRBV7-2 to TRBJ2-5, with D tentatively TRBD2 (6 bases). The closer fit of TRBJ2-7 to the DNA end suggests the J call may be wrong. The CDR3 is made up of 15 amino acids. In germline, CDR1 is SGHTA, CDR2 FQGNSA. The DNA of the CDR3 is TGTGCCAGCAGCTTAGACGGGGGTCGCACCTACGAGCAGTACTTC. Protein product: CASSLDGGRTYEQYF.

The chain carries TRBV27 and TRBJ2-1, with 7 bases lining up with TRBD2. The germline CDR1 and CDR2 sequences are MNHEY and SMNVEV (reference sequence). The CDR3 extends over 13 amino acids. Losses at the gene ends were 4 bases for V and 6 bases for J; bases not matched to a gene: 3. CDR3 sequence reads: CASSSGLGNEQFF. CDR3 bases: TGTGCCAGCAGTTCCGGACTAGGCAATGAGCAGTTCTTC.

V and J are TRBV21-1 and TRBJ2-5; the table calls TRBD2, which could not be checked here. TRBV21-1 is classified as a pseudogene. CDR3 length: 16 residues. CDR3 residues: CASSKMCASDKETQYF. In DNA, the CDR3 is TGTGCCAGCAGCAAAATGTGCGCCTCTGATAAGGAGACCCAGTACTTC.

This chain joins TRBV11-3 and TRBJ1-2; maybe TRBD1 (5 bases). The CDR3 covers 16 residues. Per the germline V gene, CDR1 is SGHNT and CDR2 is YENEEA. V lost 5 bases to trimming and J lost 3 bases, with 19 bases between them. The CDR3 DNA reads as TGTGCCAGCAGCCCCACTACAGGAATCCTAGACTATGGCTACACCTTC. It specifies CASSPTTGILDYGYTF.

The J gene is TRBJ1-1, the V gene TRBV5-4, with a possible D match to TRBD1 (6 bases). This CDR3 comprises 17 residues. The V and J ends lost 4 bases and 11 bases respectively, with 30 bases between them. Per germline, CDR1 SGHNT and CDR2 YYREEE (reference sequence). This CDR3 reads CASSAVGTGNRGLKAFF. DNA for the CDR3: TGTGCCAGCAGCGCGGTAGGAACAGGGAACCGGGGTTTGAAGGCTTTCTTT.

This clone is a singleton in its sample. The genes are TRBV7-2 and TRBJ2-7, with TRBD1 matching over 8 bases. Trimming took 5 bases from V and 5 from J; bases not matched to a gene: 8. The CDR3 has 14 residues. Germline CDR1 SGHTA, CDR2 FQGNSA. CDR3 residues: CASSPDRGRDEQYF. The CDR3 DNA reads TGTGCCAGCAGCCCAGACAGGGGTCGCGACGAGCAGTACTTC.

V usage is TRBV30 and J usage is TRBJ1-1; D not resolved. Germline CDR1 is GTSNPN and CDR2 is SVGIG (reference sequence). V was trimmed by 3 bases and J by 3 bases, leaving 14 bases between them. CDR3 length equals 14 residues. The CDR3 protein is CAWSARVVYTEAFF. CDR3 nucleotides: TGTGCCTGGAGCGCCCGGGTTGTGTACACTGAAGCTTTCTTT.

The chain links TRBV7-6 to TRBJ1-4; TRBD1 aligns across 9 bases. After removal of 6 bases from V and 7 bases from J, the junction contained 9 bases not matched to a gene. CDR1 and CDR2 from the germline V gene are SGHVS and FNYEAQ. This CDR3 comprises 15 residues. The CDR3: CASSSWTGEGEKLFF. In nucleotides, the CDR3 is TGTGCCAGCAGTTCTTGGACAGGGGAGGGTGAAAAACTGTTTTTT.

The chain links TRBV7-9 to TRBJ1-1; D is perhaps TRBD1 (5 bases). The CDR3 runs to 14 residues. V shed 2 bases and J shed 4 bases, with 11 bases lying between them. Germline V CDR1 and CDR2: SEHNR, FQNEAQ (reference sequence). The CDR3 coding sequence is TGTGCCAGCAGCTTATGGGGGGAGGGCACTGAAGCTTTCTTT. Its translation: CASSLWGEGTEAFF.